This passage covers 2 T cell receptor beta chains from one sample sequenced in a study of T cells after yellow fever vaccination. TCRdb analysed the 5' RACE reads with MiXCR anew, one entry per CDR3 protein. The sample carries about 240,000 distinct CDR3 sequences, about 7% recorded once. The sample in question was CD4+ T cells sorted from PBMCs, obtained 15 days after the yellow fever booster vaccination. The receptors were gathered from a man in his thirties or forties who received the YFV17D yellow fever vaccine.

This clonotype has ten or more counts. This chain links TRBV4-2 with TRBJ2-2; D may be TRBD1 or TRBD2 (6 bases each). The V end was cut by 6 bases, the J end by 5 bases, with 25 bases between. The length of the CDR3 is 18 residues. Germline V CDR1 and CDR2: LGHNA, YNFKEQ. This CDR3 reads CASSRRRGSPGVTGELFF. CDR3 bases: TGTGCCAGCAGTCGCAGGAGGGGGTCCCCGGGGGTAACCGGGGAGCTGTTTTTT.

Many counts were recorded for this clonotype. The CDR3 reads CASSLSWSGEQYF. CDR3 bases: TGTGCCAGCAGTTTATCGTGGTCTGGCGAGCAGTACTTC. The J gene is TRBJ2-7, the V gene TRBV28; D is undetermined. CDR3 length: 13 amino acids. Germline V gives CDR1 MDHEN, CDR2 SYDVKM. Trimming left V 1 base short and J 6 bases short, with 10 bases between.